Below are 27 T cell receptor beta chains sequenced from a single sample in a study of T cells in Graves' hyperthyroidism and ophthalmopathy. RNA transcripts were the template for amplifying TCR beta CDR3 regions. The study used the HTBI primer set for a first-round RT-PCR of the TCR CDR3. Each CDR3 protein is one row after TCRdb ran MiXCR on the multiplex PCR reads. The table has about 290,000 distinct CDR3 sequences, about 14% seen once; the top ten hold roughly 7.5%. The sample was blood. These receptors originate from a woman aged 25-40 years with Graves' hyperthyroidism that later progressed to Graves' ophthalmopathy.

This clonotype was observed many times. V and J are TRBV28 and TRBJ2-7, with 8 nucleotides matching TRBD2. The germline V gene encodes CDR1 MDHEN and CDR2 SYDVKM. V was clipped by 8 bases and J by 8 bases; unmatched bases: 11. CDR3 length: 13 residues. The CDR3 region is CASLGGATPKQYF. Here the CDR3 DNA reads TGTGCCAGCCTCGGGGGGGCTACCCCCAAGCAGTACTTC. Full variable domain (missing parts from reference TRBV28 and TRBJ2-7): DVKVTQSSRYLVKRTGEKVFLECVQDMDHENMFWYRQDPGLGLRLIYFSYDVKMKEKGDIPEGYSVSREKKERFSLILESASTNQTSMYLCASLGGATPKQYFGPGTRLTVT.

Many counts were recorded for this clonotype. The chain has TRBV5-6 and TRBJ1-1; D might be TRBD1 (5 bases). Germline V gene data show CDR1 as SGHDT and CDR2 as YYEEEE. V dropped 0 bases and J dropped 10 bases, with 13 bases sitting between them. This CDR3 spans 13 amino acids. The CDR3 sequence is CASSLGSGRGAFF. Here the CDR3 DNA reads TGTGCCAGCAGCTTGGGGTCAGGGCGGGGAGCTTTCTTT.

Remarks on this clonotype: A read error may be the cause here, since a much bigger clone is one base away. This sequence joins TRBV20-1 and TRBJ2-7; the D is unclear. The CDR3 length is 11 residues. Between the trimmed V and J ends, which lost 6 bases and 7 bases, there was a span of 13 bases. The germline gives CDR1 DFQATT, CDR2 SNEGSKA (reference sequence). The CDR3 nucleotides are TGCAGTGCCCCCGAGGCCATTGAGCAGTACTTC. Encoded protein: CSAPEAIEQYF.

The chain joins TRBV20-1 to TRBJ2-7; 7 positions agree with TRBD2. CDR3 length equals 15 residues. V trimming: 0 bases; J trimming: 6 bases; junction bases outside the gene matches: 11. Germline loops: CDR1 DFQATT, CDR2 SNEGSKA (reference sequence). The chain's CDR3 is CSARDRLAGIREQYF. CDR3 sequence (DNA): TGCAGTGCTAGAGATCGACTAGCTGGAATTCGCGAGCAGTACTTC.

This chain uses TRBV15 with TRBJ2-5, with 9 bases fitting TRBD2. This CDR3 has 15 amino acids. Germline V gene lookup returns CDR1 LNHNV and CDR2 YYDKDF (reference sequence). V trimming: 0 bases; J trimming: 4 bases; junction bases outside the gene matches: 3. The CDR3 DNA is TGTGCCACCAGCAGAGAGTCTAGCGGGACAGAGACCCAGTACTTC. Translating it yields CATSRESSGTETQYF. Full variable domain (rest looked up from reference TRBV15 and TRBJ2-5): DAMVIQNPRYQVTQFGKPVTLSCSQTLNHNVMYWYQQKSSQAPKLLFHYYDKDFNNEADTPDNFQSRRPNTSFCFLDIRSPGLGDTAMYLCATSRESSGTETQYFGPGTRLLVL.

This clonotype was observed a few times. The CDR3 loop reads CASSPGPFSGRVYEQYF. The CDR3 nucleotides are TGTGCCAGCAGCCCTGGCCCATTTAGCGGGAGGGTTTACGAGCAGTACTTC. This rearrangement joins TRBV3-1 to TRBJ2-7, with 11 bases identical to TRBD2. CDR3 length equals 17 residues. The V and J ends lost 4 bases and 4 bases, in that order; junction bases with no gene match: 12. Germline V lookup: CDR1 LGHDT, CDR2 YNNKEL (reference sequence).

This clonotype was counted only a few times. The V call is TRBV30, the J call TRBJ2-4, with D tentatively TRBD2 (6 bases). Per the germline V gene, CDR1 is GTSNPN and CDR2 is SVGIG (reference sequence). Trimming stripped 0 bases from V and 0 bases from J, with 12 bases between. CDR3 size: 16 residues. The CDR3 reads CAWSVRGKGAKNIQYF. CDR3 coding DNA: TGTGCCTGGAGTGTACGCGGGAAGGGAGCCAAAAACATTCAGTACTTC.

In its sample, this clonotype was seen many times. The genes are TRBV2 and TRBJ1-6; TRBD1 aligns across 9 bases. This CDR3 region has 16 residues. V was pared by 6 bases and J by 7 bases, with 10 bases of the junction left unmatched. The germline CDR1 and CDR2 sequences are SNHLY and FYNNEI. The CDR3, as DNA: TGTGCCAGCAGGGCCGGGACAGGGCGTTCCAATTCACCCCTCCACTTT. Translation: CASRAGTGRSNSPLHF.

This clonotype was detected many times. The gene calls are TRBV11-2 and TRBJ2-7; D gene ambiguous. Germline assignment: CDR1 SGHAT and CDR2 FQNNGV. V lost 2 bases and J 5 bases, leaving 7 bases between the germline ends. The CDR3 totals 12 residues. This chain's CDR3 is CASSLLADEQYF. CDR3 bases: TGTGCCAGCAGCTTATTGGCCGACGAGCAGTACTTC.

The V gene is TRBV11-3, the J gene TRBJ2-2; TRBD1 might be the D (6 bases). This CDR3 has 14 amino acids. V lost 2 bases to trimming and J lost 6 bases, with 10 bases between them. Germline CDR1 and CDR2: SGHNT and YENEEA. CDR3 nucleotides: TGTGCCAGCAGCTTAACAGGGTACGCCGGGGAGCTGTTTTTT. Translated, it gives CASSLTGYAGELFF.

This clonotype appeared many times. This rearrangement joins TRBV28 to TRBJ2-7, with TRBD1 matching 9 bases. The CDR3 runs to 14 residues. The V gene end was trimmed by 4 bases and the J gene end by 3 bases; junction bases not matched to a gene: 4. Germline V gene lookup returns CDR1 MDHEN and CDR2 SYDVKM. The CDR3 nucleotides read TGTGCCAGCAGTTGGGGGGACAGGGTCTACGAGCAGTACTTC. This codes for CASSWGDRVYEQYF.

Ten or more counts support this clonotype. The V gene is TRBV7-8, the J gene TRBJ2-1; 11 nucleotides agree with TRBD2. The CDR3 is 16 residues long. Looked up from germline, CDR1 is SGHVS and CDR2 is FQNEAQ. Trimming at V came to 5 bases and at J to 4 bases, leaving 7 bases not matched to a gene. The DNA for the CDR3 is TGTGCCAGCAGCCCACTAGCGGGAGAGCCATACAATGAGCAGTTCTTC. Translated: CASSPLAGEPYNEQFF.

V and J are TRBV4-3 and TRBJ2-7; D remains ambiguous. CDR1 LGHNA and CDR2 YSLEER come from the germline V gene. V lost 0 bases to trimming and J lost 6 bases, with 9 bases between them. The CDR3 sequence is 13 residues long. The DNA of the CDR3 is TGCGCCAGCAGCCAAGATGTGAACATCGAGCAGTACTTC. This sequence encodes CASSQDVNIEQYF.

This clonotype has more than one count but fewer than ten. This may stem from a read error, because a much larger clone lies one nucleotide away. This chain uses TRBV27 with TRBJ1-5, with D unclear. Germline CDR1 and CDR2: MNHEY and SMNVEV (reference sequence). CDR3 length: 13 amino acids. CDR3 amino acids: CASSRLPNQPRHF. The CDR3 nucleotides are TGTGCCAGCAGTCGACTCCCAAATCAGCCCCGGCATTTT.

This clonotype was detected ten times or more. This chain links TRBV27 with TRBJ1-5; D remains ambiguous. Germline V gene lookup returns CDR1 MNHEY and CDR2 SMNVEV (reference sequence). V lost 0 bases, J lost 6 bases, and 9 bases lay in between. This CDR3 spans 14 amino acids. The CDR3 DNA reads as TGTGCCAGCAGTTTATCGGTGGCGGGTCAGCCCCAGCATTTT. It encodes CASSLSVAGQPQHF.

V and J are TRBV29-1 and TRBJ2-3, with D possibly matching TRBD1 (6 bases). Germline values: CDR1 SQVTM, CDR2 ANQGSEA. This CDR3 comprises 12 residues. V was cut by 6 bases and J by 2 bases, with 9 bases left in between. CDR3 nucleotide sequence: TGCAGCGTACAGGGATCCACAGATACGCAGTATTTT. Translated, it gives CSVQGSTDTQYF.

The sample holds many counts of this clonotype. The V gene is TRBV20-1, the J gene TRBJ2-1; D ambiguous. Germline values: CDR1 DFQATT, CDR2 SNEGSKA (reference sequence). V lost 5 bases and J lost 13, with 12 bases in between. The CDR3 consists of 10 residues. The CDR3 reads CSAEWTTQFF. DNA for the CDR3: TGCAGTGCTGAATGGACGACCCAGTTCTTC.

This clonotype was found a few times. V is TRBV9 and J is TRBJ2-3; TRBD1 matches 9 bases. The junction had 4 bases not matched to a gene; V was cut back by 1 base and J by 4 bases. From germline, CDR1 is SGDLS and CDR2 YYNGEE. This CDR3 comprises 15 residues. DNA of the CDR3: TGTGCCAGCAGCGTAACACAGGGGGCGGCAGATACGCAGTATTTT. It translates to CASSVTQGAADTQYF.

The V gene is TRBV7-9, the J gene TRBJ2-1, with D maybe TRBD2 (6 bases). V gave up 4 bases and J gave up 9 bases, with 16 bases separating them. Germline CDR1 SEHNR, CDR2 FQNEAQ (reference sequence). The CDR3 contains 14 residues. The CDR3 protein is CASSSRAGSSEQFF. The CDR3 DNA sequence: TGTGCCAGCAGCTCCCGGGCGGGGAGTAGTGAGCAGTTCTTC.

The chain combines TRBV4-1 with TRBJ1-5; the D is unclear. V gave up 1 base and J gave up 3 bases, with 7 bases separating them. The CDR3 contains 14 residues. CDR1 is MGHRA, CDR2 YSYEKL, per germline. The chain's CDR3 is CASSQVSINQPQHF. Here the CDR3 DNA reads TGCGCCAGCAGCCAAGTTTCAATCAATCAGCCCCAGCATTTT.

This clonotype came up a few times. DNA of the CDR3: TGCGCCAGCAGCCAGCTACTAGCGGAGAACACCGGGGAGCTGTTTTTT. This encodes CASSQLLAENTGELFF. This chain connects TRBV4-3 to TRBJ2-2, with 8 bases aligning to TRBD2. The V gene end was trimmed by 3 bases and the J gene end by 1 base; junction bases not matched to a gene: 4. Germline V gene sequence: CDR1 LGHNA, CDR2 YSLEER. The CDR3 sequence is 16 residues long.

There are many counts of this clonotype. The rearrangement uses TRBV2 and TRBJ1-1; D call uncertain. The CDR3 runs 12 residues. Germline V gene sequence: CDR1 SNHLY, CDR2 FYNNEI. Trimming stripped 2 bases from V and 8 bases from J, with 9 bases between. The CDR3: CASSEQETEAFF. CDR3 nucleotides: TGTGCCAGCAGTGAACAGGAGACGGAAGCTTTCTTT. Supplemented by reference TRBV2 and TRBJ1-1, the full variable domain reads EPEVTQTPSHQVTQMGQEVILRCVPISNHLYFYWYRQILGQKVEFLVSFYNNEISEKSEIFDDQFSVERPDGSNFTLKIRSTKLEDSAMYFCASSEQETEAFFGQGTRLTVV.

This clonotype was observed at least ten times. The chain employs TRBV5-1 and TRBJ2-3, with TRBD1 identical over 9 bases. Germline CDR1 is SGHRS and CDR2 is YFSETQ. The junction had 4 bases not matched to a gene; V was cut back by 4 bases and J by 1 base. The CDR3 extends over 15 amino acids. This CDR3 reads CASSTQGAGTDTQYF. CDR3 in DNA: TGCGCCAGCAGCACACAGGGGGCTGGCACAGATACGCAGTATTTT.

This clonotype was detected many times. The CDR3 protein is CASSTGTGWGVGEAFF. The CDR3 coding sequence is TGTGCCAGCAGCACCGGGACAGGGTGGGGGGTAGGTGAAGCTTTCTTT. The chain couples TRBV28 to TRBJ1-1, with TRBD1 matching 9 bases. This CDR3 has 16 amino acids. CDR1 is MDHEN, CDR2 SYDVKM, per germline. V dropped 6 bases and J dropped 7; count of bases not matched to a gene: 15.

Many counts were recorded for this clonotype. The DNA of the CDR3 is TGTGCCAGCAGCACTGCACAGGGGGCAGGGGGAAACACCATATATTTT. Amino acids: CASSTAQGAGGNTIYF. This rearrangement joins TRBV7-2 to TRBJ1-3, with 9 positions matching TRBD1. The CDR3 extends over 16 amino acids. J was trimmed by 4 bases and V by 5 bases; bases with no gene match: 9. Germline V gene lookup returns CDR1 SGHTA and CDR2 FQGNSA. The entire variable domain, with the rest obtained from reference TRBV7-2 and TRBJ1-3, is as follows: GAGVSQSPSNKVTEKGKDVELRCDPISGHTALYWYRQSLGQGLEFLIYFQGNSAPDKSGLPSDRFSAERTGGSVSTLTIQRTQQEDSAVYLCASSTAQGAGGNTIYFGEGSWLTVV.

The genes are TRBV20-1 and TRBJ2-1, with 13 bases matching TRBD2. The CDR3 is made up of 16 amino acids. V gave up 3 bases and J gave up 6 bases; unmatched junction bases: 8. The germline CDR1 and CDR2 sequences are DFQATT and SNEGSKA (reference sequence). The CDR3 DNA is TGCAGTGCTAGGGGTGGACTAGCGGGAGTTGGCAATGAGCAGTTCTTC. Protein: CSARGGLAGVGNEQFF.

This clonotype was counted ten times or more. V is TRBV20-1 and J is TRBJ1-2, with D possibly being TRBD1 (6 bases). The CDR3 is 12 residues long. V shed 6 bases and J shed 6 bases, with 14 bases lying between them. Germline V lookup: CDR1 DFQATT, CDR2 SNEGSKA (reference sequence). The CDR3 sequence: CSAIGGSHGYTF. The CDR3 nucleotides are TGCAGTGCGATTGGGGGCTCGCATGGCTACACCTTC.